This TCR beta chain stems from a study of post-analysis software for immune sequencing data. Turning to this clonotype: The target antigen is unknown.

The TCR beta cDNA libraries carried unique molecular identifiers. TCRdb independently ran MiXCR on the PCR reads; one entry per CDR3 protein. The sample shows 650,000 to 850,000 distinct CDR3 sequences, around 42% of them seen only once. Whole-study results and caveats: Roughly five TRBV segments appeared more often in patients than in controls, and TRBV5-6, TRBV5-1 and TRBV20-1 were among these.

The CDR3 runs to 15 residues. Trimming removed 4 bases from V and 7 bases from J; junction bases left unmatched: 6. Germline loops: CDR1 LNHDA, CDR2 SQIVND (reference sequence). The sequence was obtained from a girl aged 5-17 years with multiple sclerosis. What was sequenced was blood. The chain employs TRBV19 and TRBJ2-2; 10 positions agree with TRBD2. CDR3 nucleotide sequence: TGTGCCAGTAGTAACCTAGCGGGAGCGGGCGGGGAGCTGTTTTTT. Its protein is CASSNLAGAGGELFF. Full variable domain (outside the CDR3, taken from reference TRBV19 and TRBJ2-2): DGGITQSPKYLFRKEGQNVTLSCEQNLNHDAMYWYRQDPGQGLRLIYYSQIVNDFQKGDIAEGYSVSREKKESFPLTVTSAQKNPTAFYLCASSNLAGAGGELFFGEGSRLTVL.